Listed below are T cell receptor beta chains from one sample, sequenced in a study of immune evolution from preneoplasia to lung adenocarcinoma. Method: immunoSEQ multiplex PCR; TCRdb's copy keeps in-frame clones and lacks some. The sample contains about 7,900 clones, about three quarters of which appear only once. Sequenced input: FFPE adjacent normal lung tissue. These receptors all come from a person aged 65 to 85 with lung adenocarcinoma. The CDR3 runs from the conserved cysteine through the conserved F or W. D genes are given only for firm matches. The size of a clone is reported for some rows only, either as once, few or many, or as a class for expanded clones.

D gene	clone size	V gene	J gene	CDR3 protein	CDR3 DNA
-	-	TRBV18	TRBJ2-7	CASSPREGVHEQYF	TGTGCCAGCTCACCAAGAGAAGGGGTCCACGAGCAGTACTTC
-	-	TRBV5-6	TRBJ2-5	CASSPGLPQETQYF	TGTGCCAGCAGCCCGGGACTTCCTCAAGAGACCCAGTACTTC
-	few	TRBV9	TRBJ1-2	CASGQNYGYTF	TGTGCCAGCGGACAGAACTATGGCTACACCTTC
-	-	TRBV4-1	TRBJ2-5	CASSQAGKETQYF	TGCGCCAGCAGCCAAGCAGGAAAAGAGACCCAGTACTTC
TRBD2	-	TRBV7-3	TRBJ2-3	CASSLTGGSGGTVYTQYF	TGTGCCAGCAGCTTAACGGGGGGGTCGGGAGGCACCGTCTATACGCAGTATTTT
TRBD1	-	TRBV2	TRBJ2-6	CASREGSLRQGFSGANVLTF	TGTGCCAGCAGAGAGGGGTCGTTGAGACAGGGTTTCTCTGGGGCCAACGTCCTGACTTTC
-	-	TRBV6-5	TRBJ2-2	CASSSFHRTAGELFF	TGTGCCAGCAGTTCCTTTCACCGCACCGCCGGGGAGCTGTTTTTT
TRBD1	once	TRBV29-1	TRBJ1-1	CSVVVGGGHTEAFF	TGCAGCGTTGTTGTAGGGGGCGGGCACACTGAAGCTTTCTTT
-	-	TRBV19	TRBJ2-3	CASSTRQDTQYF	TGTGCCAGTAGTACCCGACAGGATACGCAGTATTTT
TRBD1	-	TRBV18	TRBJ1-2	CASSPQGADRGPYGYTF	TGTGCCAGCTCACCACAGGGAGCGGACAGGGGGCCCTATGGCTACACCTTC
-	-	TRBV6-1	TRBJ1-4	CASIRRGWGEKLFF	TGTGCCAGCATTAGAAGAGGGTGGGGGGAAAAACTGTTTTTT
TRBD2	-	TRBV4-1	TRBJ2-1	CASSQVTQRGANGEQFF	TGCGCCAGCAGCCAAGTCACCCAGCGGGGGGCGAACGGTGAGCAGTTCTTC
-	-	TRBV4-1	TRBJ2-1	CASSQDPGYEQFF	TGCGCCAGCAGCCAAGATCCTGGGTATGAGCAGTTCTTC
-	-	TRBV11-2	TRBJ2-7	CASSLDWAGAPYEQYF	TGTGCCAGCAGCTTAGATTGGGCAGGGGCCCCCTACGAGCAGTACTTC
-	-	TRBV18	TRBJ2-6	CASSPRGAGANVLTF	TGTGCCAGCTCACCAAGGGGCGCTGGGGCCAACGTCCTGACTTTC
-	-	TRBV11-1	TRBJ2-1	CASSYETHVLSNEQFF	TGTGCCAGCAGCTACGAAACCCACGTCTTAAGCAATGAGCAGTTCTTC
-	-	TRBV2	TRBJ1-4	CASSERGDNEKLFF	TGTGCCAGCAGTGAGAGGGGGGATAATGAAAAACTGTTTTTT
TRBD1	-	TRBV6-6	TRBJ1-5	CASRETGTGLPQHF	TGTGCCAGCAGAGAAACCGGGACAGGCCTACCCCAGCATTTT
TRBD1	-	TRBV27	TRBJ2-4	CASSTMTGKAKNIQYF	TGTGCCAGCAGTACCATGACAGGGAAGGCCAAAAACATTCAGTACTTC
TRBD2	few	TRBV5-8	TRBJ2-5	CASSLRGGSQETQYF	TGTGCCAGCAGCTTGCGGGGGGGTAGCCAAGAGACCCAGTACTTC
-	few	TRBV19	TRBJ1-5	CASSRERSNQPQHF	TGTGCCAGTAGTCGGGAGCGGAGCAATCAGCCCCAGCATTTT
-	-	TRBV18	TRBJ1-1	CASSPARGAFF	TGTGCCAGCTCCCCCGCCCGCGGAGCTTTCTTT
-	-	TRBV11-2	TRBJ2-5	CASSEEVRETQYF	TGTGCCAGCAGCGAAGAGGTTCGGGAGACCCAGTACTTC
-	-	TRBV5-3	TRBJ1-5	CARSLKRCGQPQHF	TGTGCCAGAAGCTTGAAACGTTGTGGCCAGCCCCAGCATTTT
-	-	TRBV6-6	TRBJ2-5	CASTLPEAGRETQYF	TGTGCCAGCACTCTCCCGGAGGCAGGGCGGGAGACCCAGTACTTC
-	-	TRBV18	TRBJ2-2	CASSPVVGANTGELFF	TGTGCCAGCTCACCAGTAGTAGGGGCGAACACCGGGGAGCTGTTTTTT
-	-	TRBV9	TRBJ2-7	CASSYRDAFADEQYF	TGTGCCAGCAGCTACCGGGACGCCTTTGCCGACGAGCAGTACTTC
-	once	TRBV5-1	TRBJ2-3	CASSNGGNSAGDTQYF	TGCGCCAGCAGCAATGGCGGTAACTCTGCGGGAGATACGCAGTATTTT
-	-	TRBV6-5	TRBJ1-2	CASTPPTANYGYTF	TGTGCCAGCACTCCCCCGACAGCTAACTATGGCTACACCTTC
TRBD1	-	TRBV6-5	TRBJ1-2	CASSRTGDYGYTF	TGTGCCAGCAGTAGAACAGGGGACTATGGCTACACCTTC
-	-	TRBV7-6	TRBJ2-2	CASSSTNTGELFF	TGTGCCAGCAGCTCGACGAACACCGGGGAGCTGTTTTTT
-	few	TRBV12-1	TRBJ1-5	CASSFAFGQERQPQHF	TGTGCCAGCAGCTTTGCGTTTGGCCAGGAGCGTCAGCCCCAGCATTTT
-	-	TRBV4-1	TRBJ1-1	CASSQGTNRGTEAFF	TGCGCCAGCAGCCAAGGAACGAATCGAGGCACTGAAGCTTTCTTT
TRBD1	-	TRBV5-8	TRBJ2-6	CASSRATGGLTGANVLTF	TGTGCCAGCAGCCGTGCGACAGGGGGCTTAACTGGGGCCAACGTCCTGACTTTC
-	-	TRBV2	TRBJ1-4	CASSGEGGSEKLFF	TGTGCCAGCAGTGGTGAGGGGGGAAGTGAAAAACTGTTTTTT
-	few	TRBV28	TRBJ1-3	CASTTSMSPSGNTIYF	TGTGCCAGCACTACCTCTATGTCCCCCTCTGGAAACACCATATATTTT
TRBD1	-	TRBV7-9	TRBJ2-1	CASSLGRTGINEQFF	TGTGCCAGCAGCTTGGGGAGGACAGGGATCAATGAGCAGTTCTTC
TRBD1	-	TRBV11-2	TRBJ2-1	CASSSYRTGRGIRANEQFF	TGTGCCAGCAGCTCCTATAGGACAGGGCGGGGTATAAGGGCCAATGAGCAGTTCTTC
-	-	TRBV30	TRBJ1-4	CAWSNGWATNEKLFF	TGTGCCTGGAGTAACGGGTGGGCAACTAATGAAAAACTGTTTTTT
-	once	TRBV5-1	TRBJ1-2	CASTREGRSNYGYTF	TGCGCCAGCACCCGAGAGGGTCGATCTAACTATGGCTACACCTTC